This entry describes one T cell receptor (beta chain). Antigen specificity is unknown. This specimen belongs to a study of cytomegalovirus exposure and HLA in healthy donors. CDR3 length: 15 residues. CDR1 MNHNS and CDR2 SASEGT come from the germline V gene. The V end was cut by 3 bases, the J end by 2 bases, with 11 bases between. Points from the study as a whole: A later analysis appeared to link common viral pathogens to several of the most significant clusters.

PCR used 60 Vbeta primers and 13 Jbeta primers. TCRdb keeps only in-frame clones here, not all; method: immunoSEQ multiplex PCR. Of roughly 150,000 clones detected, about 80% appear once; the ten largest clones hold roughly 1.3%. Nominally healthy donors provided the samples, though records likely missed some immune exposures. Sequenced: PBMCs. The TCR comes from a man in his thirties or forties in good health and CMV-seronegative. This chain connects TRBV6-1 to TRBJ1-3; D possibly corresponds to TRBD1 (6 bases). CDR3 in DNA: TGTGCCAGCAGTGAGCCACAGGGAACTGGAAACACCATATATTTT. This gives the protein CASSEPQGTGNTIYF.